The clone carrying this T cell receptor beta chain was picked up a small number of times. Allocation to cohorts depended on clinical history reported by the participants. Shortly before study entry, within 2 weeks, exposed participants had met a COVID-19 case. These data are taken from a study of blood T cell repertoires in COVID-19. Across the study: Sources were T cells, B-cell-depleted T cells, or PBMCs; the material itself was cDNA or gDNA.

Looked up from germline, CDR1 is MNHEY and CDR2 is SVGEGT. The CDR3 has 14 residues. The trim removed 6 bases at V and 3 bases at J, leaving 5 bases unmatched. Methods used by the authors: Cell counts per sample came from amplifying reference gene primers. TCRdb's table, derived via immunoSEQ multiplex PCR, lists solely in-frame clones and lacks some. V and J calls and clone size are those listed in that table; D and trimming were worked out from the DNA. The sample holds under 450,000 clones, about 89% seen once. V gene TRBV6-2 or TRBV6-3 combines with J gene TRBJ2-5; 9 bases agree with TRBD1. The receptor was isolated from a woman in her thirties or forties who had been exposed to COVID-19. Specimen: PBMCs or T cells enriched from blood (not recorded which). The CDR3 here is CASSLGQGKETQYF. For the CDR3, the DNA is TGTGCCAGCAGCCTTGGACAGGGGAAAGAGACCCAGTACTTC.